This T cell receptor (beta chain) derives from a study of T cell responses to AZD1222 COVID-19 vaccine. Comment on this clone: The antigen is not known.

Pooling of second doses given at about 4 or about 12 weeks was done. There are 15 residues in the CDR3. The J segment lost 2 bases and the V segment lost 5 bases, leaving 6 bases of the junction unmatched. The germline V gene encodes CDR1 SGHVS and CDR2 FQNEAQ. Study results and caveats: An increase in Spike-specific TCR breadth and depth was observed after two AZD1222 doses. Donors in the cohort were predominantly white British and more often female, and clonal diversity was possibly underestimated.

Clones were read by immunoSEQ multiplex PCR, and TCRdb kept only the in-frame ones, dropping some. The data show some 120,000 clones, 75% to 85% seen once. The rearrangement joins TRBV7-8 to TRBJ2-7; 10 bases map to TRBD2. This receptor was obtained from an adult who received the AZD1222 COVID-19 vaccine. This specimen was peripheral blood, taken 28 days after the second AZD1222 dose. The CDR3 is CASSTTSGATYEQYF. The CDR3 DNA reads as TGTGCCAGCAGCACTACTAGCGGGGCCACCTACGAGCAGTACTTC.